The 10 T cell receptor beta chains below were found in one sample sequenced in a study of graft-versus-host responses after intestinal transplantation. Some clones are missing from TCRdb's copy, which holds only in-frame ones; the method was immunoSEQ multiplex PCR. The sample has more than 95,000 clones, 90% to 95% seen once. For these receptors, no antigen is known. Source: unstimulated CD8+ T cells sorted from spleen or lymph node cells, taken before intestinal transplant. Receptor source: a human donor who received an intestinal transplant.

A single count supports this clone. This chain connects TRBV9 to TRBJ2-3; TRBD2 matches at 9 bases. V trimming: 0 bases; J trimming: 5 bases; junction bases outside the gene matches: 4. There are 15 residues in the CDR3. The germline CDR1 and CDR2 sequences are SGDLS and YYNGEE. The CDR3 sequence is CASSVGGGGLDTQYF. CDR3 coding DNA: TGTGCCAGCAGCGTAGGCGGGGGGGGCCTAGATACGCAGTATTTT.

The chain carries TRBV30 and TRBJ2-5, with 11 bases lining up with TRBD1. This CDR3 spans 15 amino acids. Germline V gene sequence: CDR1 GTSNPN, CDR2 SVGIG (reference sequence). With 2 bases clipped from V and 5 bases from J, the junction kept 7 bases outside the gene matches. The CDR3 region has the DNA TGTGCCTGGAGTCCCCCGGACAGGGGGCGGGAGACCCAGTACTTC. This sequence encodes CAWSPPDRGRETQYF.

The chain couples TRBV13 to TRBJ1-1; D unclear. Trimming pared 3 bases from V and 1 base from J, leaving 12 bases between. This CDR3 has 15 residues. CDR1 PRHDT and CDR2 FYEKMQ come from the germline V gene (reference sequence). The CDR3 nucleotides read TGTGCCAGCAGCTTTGAAGGAGATTCGAACACTGAAGCTTTCTTT. Translating it yields CASSFEGDSNTEAFF.

V usage is TRBV19 and J usage is TRBJ1-1, with 10 bases aligning to TRBD1. The CDR3 covers 17 residues. Germline CDR1 reads LNHDA; CDR2 reads SQIVND (reference sequence). Trimming at V came to 4 bases and at J to 3 bases, leaving 11 bases not matched to a gene. For the CDR3, the DNA is TGTGCCAGTAGTACAAGAGGAGACAGGGGGCTAGACACTGAAGCTTTCTTT. It is translated as CASSTRGDRGLDTEAFF.

The chain employs TRBV23-1 and TRBJ1-6; a weak D match, TRBD1 (5 bases). TRBV23-1 is an ORF; its function is uncertain. Trimming removed 10 bases at V and 4 bases at J, with 26 bases between. This CDR3 has 18 residues. The CDR3 bases are TGCGCCACCTCAAGCAACTGGGAGAGGGGAAGGTATAATTCACCCCTCCACTTT. This codes for CATSSNWERGRYNSPLHF.

The genes are TRBV4-1 and TRBJ1-1; D is unclear. The CDR3 is 13 amino acids. V lost 1 base to trimming and J lost 6 bases, with 9 bases between them. Germline CDR1 and CDR2: MGHRA and YSYEKL. CDR3 sequence (DNA): TGCGCCAGCAGCCAAGTGGGAGGATCTGAAGCTTTCTTT. This codes for CASSQVGGSEAFF.

This chain joins TRBV25-1 and TRBJ2-5; tentative D call: TRBD2 (7 bases). Trimming shortened V by 4 bases and J by 5 bases, and 23 bases separated the two germline ends. The CDR3 runs to 17 residues. The germline gives CDR1 MGHDK, CDR2 SYGVNS. As DNA, the CDR3 is TGTGCCAGCAGTGGGCCCTCTTGGGGGGGCCTCGGGGAGACCCAGTACTTC. Encoded protein: CASSGPSWGGLGETQYF.

V is TRBV4-1 and J is TRBJ1-2; tentatively, D is TRBD1 (5 bases). Germline V lookup: CDR1 MGHRA, CDR2 YSYEKL. V was shortened by 3 bases and J by 0 bases, with 8 bases between the two germline ends. The CDR3 consists of 14 residues. This CDR3 reads CASSHEGPNYGYTF. The CDR3 nucleotides are TGCGCCAGCAGCCATGAGGGGCCTAACTATGGCTACACCTTC.

The gene calls are TRBV5-1 and TRBJ1-6; D is unresolved. This CDR3 has 15 amino acids. In germline, CDR1 is SGHRS, CDR2 YFSETQ. V lost 0 bases and J 0 bases, leaving 4 bases between the germline ends. In nucleotides, the CDR3 is TGCGCCAGCAGCTTGGAGAGCTCCTATAATTCACCCCTCCACTTT. This gives the protein CASSLESSYNSPLHF.

This chain joins TRBV20-1 and TRBJ2-1; perhaps TRBD2 as D (5 bases). V was shortened by 5 bases and J by 3 bases, with 5 bases between the two germline ends. Germline V gives CDR1 DFQATT, CDR2 SNEGSKA (reference sequence). This CDR3 is built from 11 residues. CDR3 sequence: CSADYYNEQFF. The CDR3 DNA sequence: TGCAGTGCTGACTACTACAATGAGCAGTTCTTC.